The clone carrying this T cell receptor (beta chain) was picked up a small number of times. The antigen is unknown. Extracted from the samples, RNA was reverse transcribed into cDNA to serve as the sequencing template. Some clones are missing from TCRdb's copy, which holds only in-frame ones; the method was immunoSEQ multiplex PCR. The sample has almost 35,000 clones; 55% are singletons. Sampling of alopecia areata patients yielded lesional scalp punch biopsies as well as peripheral blood. From PBMCs, CD4+ and CD8+ T cells were sorted. The entry originates in a study of CD8+ T cells in alopecia areata. The V gene's germline CDR1 is LGHNA and CDR2 YSLEER. V lost 0 bases and J lost 4, with 16 bases in between. The CDR3 is 17 residues long. Overall study findings and caveats: Whereas mice showed it more clearly, TCR sharing across patients was murkier, possibly because of HLA. Researchers report lesional scalp, most notably alopecia totalis/universalis, outstripped normal scalp in clonality.

The V gene is TRBV4-3, the J gene TRBJ2-1, with D possibly TRBD2 on 5 matching bases. The sequenced material came from NKG2D-high CD8+ T cells sorted from blood. This receptor was obtained from a human donor with alopecia areata. CDR3 sequence: CASSQEPSSGLYNEQFF. In DNA form, the CDR3 reads TGCGCCAGCAGCCAAGAACCCAGCAGCGGCCTATACAATGAGCAGTTCTTC.